The present TCR beta chain was sequenced within a study of OX40 agonist ivuxolimab in advanced cancers. Study-wide results and limits: Among the nonresponders, some also had low normalized T-cell clonal expansion. Not determined was the antigen specificity of the expanded peripheral T cells.

As for this clone: The antigen is undetermined.

V gave up 5 bases and J gave up 13 bases, with 20 bases separating them. CDR1 is MDHEN and CDR2 is SYDVKM in the germline V gene. The length of the CDR3 is 13 residues. Using immunoSEQ multiplex PCR, the repertoire was profiled, and TCRdb retains in-frame clones only, with some absent. The sample shows roughly 70,000 clones, 85% of them seen only once. This sequence was found in an adult with an advanced solid tumor such as melanoma, head and neck, liver or kidney cancer. The chain employs TRBV28 and TRBJ2-5; unclear D gene. The sequenced sample was CD4+ or CD8+ T cells sorted from blood, obtained in a trial of the OX40 agonist ivuxolimab. CDR3 protein: CASSTLSKAGGYF. As DNA, the CDR3 is TGTGCCAGCAGTACCCTATCAAAGGCCGGCGGGTACTTC.